This TCR beta chain was sequenced for a study of cytomegalovirus exposure and HLA in healthy donors. For the study at large: In an early release, HLA-typed donors contributed tens of millions of unique TCR sequences. Study outcomes and limitations: The study dropped some indistinguishable V segments, TRBV6-2 and TRBV6-3 among them. As confirmed in vitro, a few CMV-associated chains were specific for CMV antigens.

The PCR made use of 60 Vbeta and 13 Jbeta primers. Here immunoSEQ multiplex PCR was the method, and the copy in TCRdb shows in-frame clones only, minus some. The repertoire holds some 150,000 clones, with 55% to 80% as singletons. There are a few counts of this clone. Its antigen is currently unknown. CDR3 length: 15 residues. V lost 4 bases to trimming and J lost 2 bases; unmatched junction nucleotides: 5. CDR1 is LGHNA, CDR2 YNFKEQ, per germline. This clonotype originated in a middle-aged woman in good health and CMV-seronegative. The rearrangement links TRBV4-2 to TRBJ2-1; 7 bases match TRBD1. Sequencing was done on a sample of PBMCs. The CDR3 DNA sequence: TGTGCCAGCAGCCCCGAGCAGGGGGCCTACAATGAGCAGTTCTTC. Its protein product is CASSPEQGAYNEQFF.